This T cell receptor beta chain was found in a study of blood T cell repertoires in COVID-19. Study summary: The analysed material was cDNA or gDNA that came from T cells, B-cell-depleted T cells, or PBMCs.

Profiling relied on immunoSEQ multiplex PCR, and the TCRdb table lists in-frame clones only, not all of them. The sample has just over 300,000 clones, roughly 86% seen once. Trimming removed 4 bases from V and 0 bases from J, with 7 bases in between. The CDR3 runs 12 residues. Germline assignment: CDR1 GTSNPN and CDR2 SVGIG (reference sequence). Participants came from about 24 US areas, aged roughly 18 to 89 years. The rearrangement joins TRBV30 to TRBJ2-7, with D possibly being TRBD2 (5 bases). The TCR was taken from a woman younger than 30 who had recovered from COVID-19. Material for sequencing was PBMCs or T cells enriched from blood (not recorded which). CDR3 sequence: CAWTDSSYEQYF. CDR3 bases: TGTGCCTGGACGGACTCCTCCTACGAGCAGTACTTC.